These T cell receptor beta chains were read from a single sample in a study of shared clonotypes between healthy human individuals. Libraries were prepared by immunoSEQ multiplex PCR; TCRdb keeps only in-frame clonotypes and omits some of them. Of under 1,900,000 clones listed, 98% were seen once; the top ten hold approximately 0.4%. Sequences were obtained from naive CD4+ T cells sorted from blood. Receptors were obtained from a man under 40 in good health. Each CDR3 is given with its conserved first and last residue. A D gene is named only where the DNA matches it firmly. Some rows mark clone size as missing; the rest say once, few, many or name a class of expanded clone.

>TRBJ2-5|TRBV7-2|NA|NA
CASSLGSDRETQYF
TGTGCCAGCAGCTTAGGGTCGGATCGGGAGACCCAGTACTTC
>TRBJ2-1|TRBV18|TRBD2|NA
CASSPLGGDSYNEQFF
TGTGCCAGCTCACCACTCGGGGGGGATTCTTACAATGAGCAGTTCTTC
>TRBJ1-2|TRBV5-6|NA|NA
CASSPPSGEAEDYTF
TGTGCCAGCAGCCCGCCCAGCGGGGAGGCGGAGGACTACACCTTC
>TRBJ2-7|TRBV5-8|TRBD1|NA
CASSFQTGFAEQYF
TGTGCCAGCAGTTTTCAGACAGGGTTCGCCGAGCAGTACTTC
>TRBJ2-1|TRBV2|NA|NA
CASGGVGYNEQFF
TGTGCCAGTGGGGGAGTAGGGTACAATGAGCAGTTCTTC
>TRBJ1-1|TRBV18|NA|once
CATEPLEGAKAFF
TGTGCCACCGAACCCTTGGAAGGGGCCAAGGCTTTCTTT
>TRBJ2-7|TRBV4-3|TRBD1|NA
CASSQGHRGLSYEQYF
TGCGCCAGCAGCCAAGGCCACAGGGGCCTCTCCTACGAGCAGTACTTC
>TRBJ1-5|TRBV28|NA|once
CASSGSRRSQHF
TGTGCCAGCAGTGGAAGTCGAAGGAGCCAGCATTTT
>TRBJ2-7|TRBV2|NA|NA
CASTFGRTVNEQYF
TGTGCCAGCACCTTCGGAAGGACAGTAAACGAGCAGTACTTC
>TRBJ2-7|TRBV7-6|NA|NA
CASSLAGGDEQYF
TGTGCCAGCAGCTTAGCAGGGGGAGACGAGCAGTACTTC
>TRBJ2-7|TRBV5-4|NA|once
CASSLVSSYEQYF
TGTGCCAGCAGCTTGGTCAGCTCCTACGAGCAGTACTTC
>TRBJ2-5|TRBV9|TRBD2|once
CASSVASQGTSGQETQYF
TGTGCCAGCAGCGTAGCTAGTCAAGGGACTAGCGGCCAAGAGACCCAGTACTTC
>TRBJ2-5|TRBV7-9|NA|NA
CASSSWRLGETQYF
TGTGCCAGCAGCTCCTGGCGGCTCGGGGAGACCCAGTACTTC
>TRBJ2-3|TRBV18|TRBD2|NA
CASSPLRGSGSVRTDTQYF
TGTGCCAGCTCACCCCTCCGCGGTAGCGGGAGCGTGAGGACAGATACGCAGTATTTT
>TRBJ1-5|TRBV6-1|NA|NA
CASSDGHRDYQPQHF
TGTGCCAGCAGTGACGGACACCGAGACTATCAGCCCCAGCATTTT
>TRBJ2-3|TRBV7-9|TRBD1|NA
CASSLTGTVSTDTQYF
TGTGCCAGCAGCCTGACAGGGACCGTTAGCACAGATACGCAGTATTTT
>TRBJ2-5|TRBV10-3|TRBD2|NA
CAISDGKRESEQETQYF
TGTGCCATCAGTGACGGTAAGCGGGAGTCCGAACAAGAGACCCAGTACTTC
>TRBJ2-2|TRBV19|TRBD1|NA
CASSKRTGANTGELFF
TGTGCCAGTAGTAAAAGGACAGGGGCGAACACCGGGGAGCTGTTTTTT
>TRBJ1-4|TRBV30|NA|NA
CAWSVGEKLFF
TGTGCCTGGAGTGTCGGAGAAAAACTGTTTTTT
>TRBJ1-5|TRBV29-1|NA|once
CSVQQTSNQPQHF
TGCAGCGTCCAGCAGACAAGCAATCAGCCCCAGCATTTT
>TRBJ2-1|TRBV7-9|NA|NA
CASRFRDPYNSEQFF
TGTGCCAGCAGGTTTAGAGATCCTTACAATAGTGAGCAGTTCTTC
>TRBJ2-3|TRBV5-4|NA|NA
CASSFARTSTDTQYF
TGTGCCAGCAGCTTCGCCAGAACTAGCACAGATACGCAGTATTTT
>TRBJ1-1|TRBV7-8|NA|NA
CASSLRETLNTEAFF
TGTGCCAGCAGCCTCAGGGAGACCCTAAACACTGAAGCTTTCTTT
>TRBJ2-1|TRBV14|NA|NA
CASSDRNFYNEQFF
TGTGCCAGCAGCGACAGAAACTTCTACAATGAGCAGTTCTTC
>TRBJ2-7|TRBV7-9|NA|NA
CASSWKDSLSYEQYF
TGTGCCAGCAGCTGGAAGGACAGTCTTTCCTACGAGCAGTACTTC
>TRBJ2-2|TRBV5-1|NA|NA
CASSLRVIANTGELFF
TGCGCCAGCAGCTTGAGAGTAATCGCGAACACCGGGGAGCTGTTTTTT
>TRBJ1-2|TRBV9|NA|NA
CASSVVGGDYCTF
TGTGCCAGCAGCGTAGTGGGCGGTGATTACTGCACCTTC
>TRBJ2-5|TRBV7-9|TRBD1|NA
CASSPWTGAGTQYF
TGTGCCAGCAGCCCTTGGACAGGGGCGGGGACCCAGTACTTC
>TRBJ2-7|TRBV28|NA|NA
CASSRRVGYEQYF
TGTGCCAGCAGCCGCCGGGTAGGGTACGAGCAGTACTTC
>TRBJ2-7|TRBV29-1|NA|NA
CSVADIHEQYF
TGCAGCGTTGCGGACATCCACGAGCAGTACTTC
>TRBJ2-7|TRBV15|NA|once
CATSRVLDTYEQYF
TGTGCCACCAGCAGAGTTTTGGACACCTACGAGCAGTACTTC
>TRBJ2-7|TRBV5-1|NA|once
CASSLALWAADSEQYF
TGCGCCAGCAGCTTGGCCCTCTGGGCAGCGGACAGCGAGCAGTACTTC
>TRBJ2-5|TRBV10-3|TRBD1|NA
CAIGRTGKETQYF
TGTGCCATCGGGAGGACAGGGAAAGAGACCCAGTACTTC
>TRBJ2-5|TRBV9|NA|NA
CASSVGSGVYQETQYF
TGTGCCAGCAGCGTGGGTTCAGGGGTGTACCAAGAGACCCAGTACTTC
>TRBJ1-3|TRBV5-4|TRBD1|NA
CASSSGQVGGNTIYF
TGTGCCAGCAGCTCGGGACAGGTCGGCGGAAACACCATATATTTT
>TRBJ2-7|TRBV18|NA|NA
CASSPPGYSSYEQYF
TGTGCCAGCTCACCACCCGGATATAGCTCCTACGAGCAGTACTTC
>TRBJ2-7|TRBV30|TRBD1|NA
CAWSDRGQYF
TGTGCCTGGAGTGACAGGGGCCAGTACTTC
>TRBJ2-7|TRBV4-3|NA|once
CASSQTGTPTTQQYF
TGCGCCAGCAGCCAAACCGGGACACCAACGACCCAGCAGTACTTC